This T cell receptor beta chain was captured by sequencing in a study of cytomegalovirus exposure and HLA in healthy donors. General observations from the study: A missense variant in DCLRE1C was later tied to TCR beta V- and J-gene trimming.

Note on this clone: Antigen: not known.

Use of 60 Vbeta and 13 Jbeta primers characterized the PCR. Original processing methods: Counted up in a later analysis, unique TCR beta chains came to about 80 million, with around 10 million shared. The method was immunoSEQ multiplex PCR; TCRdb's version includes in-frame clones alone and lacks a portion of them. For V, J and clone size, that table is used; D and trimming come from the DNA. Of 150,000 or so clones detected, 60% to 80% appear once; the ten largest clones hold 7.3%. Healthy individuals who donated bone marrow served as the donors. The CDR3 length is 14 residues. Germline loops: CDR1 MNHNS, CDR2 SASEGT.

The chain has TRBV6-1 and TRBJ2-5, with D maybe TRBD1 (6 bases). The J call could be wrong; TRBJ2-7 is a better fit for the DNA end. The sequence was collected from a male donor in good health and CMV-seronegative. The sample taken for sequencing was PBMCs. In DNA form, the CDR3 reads TGTGCCAGCAGTGAAGGGGACATGCGCTACGAGCAGTACTTC. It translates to CASSEGDMRYEQYF.